Detailed here is one T cell receptor beta chain. Its antigen is unknown. The protocol was immunoSEQ multiplex PCR, while the TCRdb copy is restricted to in-frame clones and leaves out a portion. The sample shows about 84,000 clones, 94% of them seen only once. These data belong to a study of OX40 agonist ivuxolimab in advanced cancers. Across the study: The study enrolled dose-escalation patients with hepatocellular carcinoma, melanoma, renal cell or head and neck cancer. Having had anti-PD-1, anti-PD-L1 or anti-CTLA-4 therapy before was allowed, and roughly 40% had some.

General study results and limits: The mean number of expanded clones was higher in CD8+ T cells than in CD4+. Some of the nonresponding patients also showed low levels of normalized T-cell clonal expansion.

With 0 bases removed from V and 4 bases from J, the gap between germline ends came to 10 bases. Germline CDR1 and CDR2: LGHNA and YSLEER. CDR3 length: 15 amino acids. This sample comprised CD4+ or CD8+ T cells sorted from blood, obtained in a trial of the OX40 agonist ivuxolimab. This clonotype was obtained from an adult with an advanced solid tumor such as melanoma, head and neck, liver or kidney cancer. The chain has TRBV4-3 and TRBJ2-1, with D tentatively TRBD2 (7 bases). The CDR3 DNA follows: TGCGCCAGCAGCCAAGACGCGGGGGCATACAATGAGCAGTTCTTC. It codes for CASSQDAGAYNEQFF.